These 20 T cell receptor beta chains were sequenced from one sample in a study of beta chain features in type 1 diabetes (dated by TCRdb to 2016 to 2019). General conclusions and limits of the study: In all four CD4+ subsets, TCRB CDR3 length was moderately but significantly shorter in type 1 diabetes patients.

No antigens are known for them. The library was made by the immunoSEQ multiplex PCR assay. The entire amount of isolated RNA was reverse transcribed using the High Capacity cDNA Reverse Transcription Kit, so the sequenced TCRB transcripts were expressed ones. Sourced from immuneACCESS, this table was stored by TCRdb with only in-frame sequences that have V and J called. A share of the clones is absent; for the studies checked, an unresolved V gene accounts for under half, and the remainder has no known explanation. Here the sample has some 350,000 clones; 8.5% to 10% occur a single time. The ten top clones hold about 0.6% of the sample. Sequencing used central memory CD4+ T cells from blood. The source of these receptors is a man between 25 and 39 years old with type 1 diabetes.

Worth noting for this clone: One junction end does not reproduce the germline sequence, and a read error may be involved. The chain joins TRBV4-1 to TRBJ2-5; TRBD1 matches at 8 bases. The CDR3 consists of 16 residues. Germline values: CDR1 MGHRA, CDR2 YSYEKL. DNA of the CDR3: TGTGCCAGCAGCCAAGGACAGGGCCGCCTCCAAGAGACCCAGTACTTC. Residues: CASSQGQGRLQETQYF.

Many counts were recorded for this clone. The chain employs TRBV2 and TRBJ1-5; 8 nucleotides line up with TRBD1. This CDR3 spans 14 amino acids. The ends lost 5 bases at V and 5 bases at J; junction bases unmatched: 5. Germline assignment: CDR1 SNHLY and CDR2 FYNNEI. The CDR3 here is CASSPDRGYQPQHF. CDR3 coding DNA: TGTGCCAGCAGTCCTGACAGGGGCTATCAGCCCCAGCATTTT.

The chain couples TRBV19 to TRBJ1-5; D unclear. CDR3 length equals 12 residues. Germline values: CDR1 LNHDA, CDR2 SQIVND (reference sequence). V lost 1 base and J lost 7, with 5 bases in between. The CDR3 here is CASSIAGQPQHF. The CDR3 DNA sequence: TGTGCCAGTAGTATAGCTGGCCAGCCCCAGCATTTT.

This clone was observed a handful of times. The V gene is TRBV7-2, the J gene TRBJ1-2, with unresolved D. V lost 5 bases and J 3 bases, leaving 7 bases between the germline ends. Germline V gene lookup returns CDR1 SGHTA and CDR2 FQGNSA. The CDR3 loop spans 12 amino acids. CDR3 sequence: CASSEVDYGYTF. For the CDR3, the DNA is TGTGCCAGCAGCGAAGTCGACTATGGCTACACCTTC.

This clone has more than one count but fewer than ten. This chain links TRBV29-1 with TRBJ2-5, with 8 bases lining up with TRBD1. Germline V gives CDR1 SQVTM, CDR2 ANQGSEA. V lost 3 bases, J lost 5 bases, and 11 bases stayed unmatched. The CDR3 sequence is 15 residues long. The CDR3 is CSVDASHRGKETQYF. CDR3 sequence (DNA): TGCAGCGTTGATGCAAGCCACAGGGGGAAGGAGACCCAGTACTTC.

This clone has just a few counts. The chain has TRBV5-4 and TRBJ2-1; 7 positions agree with TRBD2. Germline V CDR1 and CDR2: SGHNT, YYREEE (reference sequence). This CDR3 has 13 residues. The junction had 4 bases not matched to a gene; V was cut back by 0 bases and J by 10 bases. CDR3 sequence: CASSLGTSDEQFF. The CDR3 bases are TGTGCCAGCAGCTTGGGGACTAGTGACGAGCAGTTCTTC.

This clone has at least ten counts. V gene TRBV2 combines with J gene TRBJ2-1; TRBD1 aligns across 8 bases. The CDR3 contains 14 residues. V trimming: 4 bases; J trimming: 8 bases; junction bases outside the gene matches: 7. Germline CDR1 reads SNHLY; CDR2 reads FYNNEI. CDR3 region: CASSVGRGRDEQFF. The CDR3 region has the DNA TGTGCCAGCAGTGTGGGCAGGGGGCGCGATGAGCAGTTCTTC.

The V gene is TRBV7-2, the J gene TRBJ2-7, with D unclear. Trimming removed 0 bases at V and 3 bases at J, with 9 bases between. Germline CDR1 reads SGHTA; CDR2 reads FQGNSA. The CDR3 sequence is 14 residues long. CDR3 nucleotide sequence: TGTGCCAGCAGCTTAGCCGGACGTATCTACGAGCAGTACTTC. Its translation is CASSLAGRIYEQYF.

This clone has a handful of counts. The chain employs TRBV7-6 and TRBJ2-6, with unresolved D. The CDR3 runs to 16 residues. Germline CDR1 and CDR2: SGHVS and FNYEAQ. The V gene lost 3 bases and the J gene lost 0 bases, with 9 bases spanning the gap. Here the CDR3 reads CASSFLTDSGANVLTF. CDR3 coding DNA: TGTGCCAGCAGCTTTTTGACTGACTCTGGGGCCAACGTCCTGACTTTC.

The CDR3 region is CASSSGTAYEKLFF. In DNA, the CDR3 is TGTGCCAGCAGCTCCGGGACAGCTTATGAAAAACTGTTTTTT. The genes are TRBV2 and TRBJ1-4, with 7 bases aligning to TRBD1. The CDR3 runs to 14 residues. The J segment lost 6 bases and the V segment lost 6 bases, leaving 7 bases of the junction unmatched. CDR1 SNHLY and CDR2 FYNNEI come from the germline V gene.

V is TRBV27 and J is TRBJ2-1; TRBD2 aligns across 14 bases. J gave up 3 bases and V 6 bases, and 7 bases lay outside the gene matches. The CDR3 spans 17 residues. Germline-derived CDR1 and CDR2 are MNHEY and SMNVEV (reference sequence). CDR3: CASRPGLAGAVYNEQFF. CDR3 bases: TGTGCCAGCAGGCCGGGACTAGCGGGAGCCGTCTACAATGAGCAGTTCTTC.

The V call is TRBV7-3, the J call TRBJ2-2; D might be TRBD1 (5 bases). Per the germline V gene, CDR1 is SGHTA and CDR2 is FQGTGA. This CDR3 has 15 residues. V was pared by 2 bases and J by 6 bases, with 13 bases between. The CDR3 region is CASSLDSGFAGELFF. In nucleotides, the CDR3 is TGTGCCAGCAGCTTAGACAGTGGTTTCGCCGGGGAGCTGTTTTTT.

The chain employs TRBV10-3 and TRBJ1-5, with unresolved D. Germline-derived CDR1 and CDR2 are ENHRY and SYGVKD. The CDR3 has 10 residues. V was pared by 8 bases and J by 5 bases, with 4 bases between. In DNA form, the CDR3 reads TGTGCCATCGGCGATCAGCCCCAGCATTTT. This sequence encodes CAIGDQPQHF.

This clone was counted a few times. V gene TRBV7-2 combines with J gene TRBJ2-5; a weak D match, TRBD1 (5 bases). This CDR3 comprises 15 residues. V dropped 0 bases and J dropped 1 base, with 9 bases sitting between them. Germline V CDR1 and CDR2: SGHTA, FQGNSA. Written as DNA, the CDR3 is TGTGCCAGCAGCTTAGCGCTCGACAGCCAAGAGACCCAGTACTTC. Translating gives CASSLALDSQETQYF. The full variable domain, rest sourced from reference TRBV7-2 and TRBJ2-5, is GAGVSQSPSNKVTEKGKDVELRCDPISGHTALYWYRQSLGQGLEFLIYFQGNSAPDKSGLPSDRFSAERTGGSVSTLTIQRTQQEDSAVYLCASSLALDSQETQYFGPGTRLLVL.

This clone was counted ten times or more. The chain recombines TRBV5-4 with TRBJ2-2, with no clear D. The CDR3 runs to 14 residues. Trimming stripped 4 bases from V and 6 bases from J, with 13 bases between. CDR1 and CDR2 from the germline V gene are SGHNT and YYREEE (reference sequence). The CDR3 loop is CASSLQVASGELFF. The CDR3 DNA sequence: TGTGCCAGCAGCCTTCAAGTGGCGTCCGGGGAGCTGTTTTTT.

The genes are TRBV4-3 and TRBJ1-5, with a tentative D call TRBD1 (5 bases). CDR3 length: 17 amino acids. The ends were cut back, 3 bases at V and 4 bases at J, with 19 bases in the middle. The germline CDR1 and CDR2 sequences are LGHNA and YSLEER. This CDR3 reads CASSHTQDKDQNQPQHF. DNA of the CDR3: TGCGCCAGCAGCCATACACAGGACAAGGACCAAAATCAGCCCCAGCATTTT.

This clone was found many times. The rearrangement links TRBV4-1 to TRBJ2-5; D gene ambiguous. Trimming left V 1 base short and J 5 bases short, with 8 bases between. This CDR3 has 13 residues. Germline CDR1 reads MGHRA; CDR2 reads YSYEKL. The CDR3 coding sequence is TGCGCCAGCAGCCAAGCGATATTGGAGACCCAGTACTTC. This sequence encodes CASSQAILETQYF.

The chain couples TRBV6-5 to TRBJ2-1, with TRBD1 identical over 7 bases. The CDR3 contains 15 residues. Germline V gene data show CDR1 as MNHEY and CDR2 as SVGAGI. The V gene end was trimmed by 6 bases and the J gene end by 2 bases; junction bases not matched to a gene: 7. CDR3 amino acids: CASRLRQGTYNEQFF. The CDR3 coding sequence is TGTGCCAGCAGATTACGACAGGGAACCTACAATGAGCAGTTCTTC.

In this sample, this clone turned up a few times. This chain links TRBV5-6 with TRBJ2-1; D unclear. The CDR3 runs to 11 residues. Germline assignment: CDR1 SGHDT and CDR2 YYEEEE. Trimming pared 3 bases from V and 10 bases from J, leaving 8 bases between. This chain's CDR3 is CASSSGEEQFF. The CDR3 nucleotides read TGTGCCAGCAGCTCGGGTGAGGAGCAGTTCTTC.

This clone was counted many times. J is TRBJ2-1 and V is TRBV2, with 9 nucleotides matching TRBD2. CDR1 is SNHLY and CDR2 is FYNNEI in the germline V gene. The V segment lost 6 bases and the J segment 3 bases; nucleotides outside the gene matches: 6. CDR3 size: 15 residues. The CDR3 is CASSLLAGLYNEQFF. In nucleotides, the CDR3 is TGTGCCAGCAGCCTACTAGCGGGCCTCTACAATGAGCAGTTCTTC.